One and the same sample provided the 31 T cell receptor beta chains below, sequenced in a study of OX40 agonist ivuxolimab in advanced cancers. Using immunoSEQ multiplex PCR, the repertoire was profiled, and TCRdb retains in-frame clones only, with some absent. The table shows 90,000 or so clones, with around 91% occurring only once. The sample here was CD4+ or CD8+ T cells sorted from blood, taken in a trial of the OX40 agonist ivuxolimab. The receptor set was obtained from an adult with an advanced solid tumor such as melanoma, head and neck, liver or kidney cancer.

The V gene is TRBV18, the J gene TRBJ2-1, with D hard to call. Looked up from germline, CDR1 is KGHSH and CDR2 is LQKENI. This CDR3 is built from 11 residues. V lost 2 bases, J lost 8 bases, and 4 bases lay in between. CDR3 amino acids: CASSPGDEQFF. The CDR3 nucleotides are TGTGCCAGCTCACCAGGGGATGAGCAGTTCTTC. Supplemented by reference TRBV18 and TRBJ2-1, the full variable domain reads NAGVMQNPRHLVRRRGQEARLRCSPMKGHSHVYWYRQLPEEGLKFMVYLQKENIIDESGMPKERFSAEFPKEGPSILRIQQVVRGDSAAYFCASSPGDEQFFGPGTRLTVL.

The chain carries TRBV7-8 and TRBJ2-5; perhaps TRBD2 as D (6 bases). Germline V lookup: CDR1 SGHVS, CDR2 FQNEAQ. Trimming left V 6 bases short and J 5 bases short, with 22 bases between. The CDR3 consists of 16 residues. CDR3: CASSLRLVRARETQYF. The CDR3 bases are TGTGCCAGCAGTTTACGACTAGTAAGGGCCCGCGAGACCCAGTACTTC.

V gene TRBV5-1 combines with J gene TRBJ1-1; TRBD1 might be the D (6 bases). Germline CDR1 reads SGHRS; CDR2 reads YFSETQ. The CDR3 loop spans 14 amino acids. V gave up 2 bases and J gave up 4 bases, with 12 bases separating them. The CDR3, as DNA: TGCGCCAGCAGCTTAAGGGAAGGGGGCACTGAAGCTTTCTTT. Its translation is CASSLREGGTEAFF.

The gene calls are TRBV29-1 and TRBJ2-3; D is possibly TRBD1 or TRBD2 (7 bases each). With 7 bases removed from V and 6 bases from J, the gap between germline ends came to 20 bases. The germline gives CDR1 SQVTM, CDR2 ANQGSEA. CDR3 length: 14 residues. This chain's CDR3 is CSAEGAGVGDTQYF. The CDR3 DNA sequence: TGCAGCGCCGAGGGGGCGGGAGTCGGGGATACGCAGTATTTT.

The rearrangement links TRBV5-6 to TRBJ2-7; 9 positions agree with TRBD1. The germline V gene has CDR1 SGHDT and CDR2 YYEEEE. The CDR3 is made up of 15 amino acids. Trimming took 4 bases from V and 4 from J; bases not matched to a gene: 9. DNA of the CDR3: TGTGCCAGCAGCGTGACCGGGACAGGGTTTTACGAGCAGTACTTC. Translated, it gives CASSVTGTGFYEQYF.

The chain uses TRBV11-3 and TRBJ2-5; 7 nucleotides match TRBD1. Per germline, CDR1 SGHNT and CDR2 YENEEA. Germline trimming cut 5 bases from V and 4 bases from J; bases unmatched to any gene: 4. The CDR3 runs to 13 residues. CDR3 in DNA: TGTGCCAGCAGCCCGACAGGGCCAGAGACCCAGTACTTC. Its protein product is CASSPTGPETQYF.

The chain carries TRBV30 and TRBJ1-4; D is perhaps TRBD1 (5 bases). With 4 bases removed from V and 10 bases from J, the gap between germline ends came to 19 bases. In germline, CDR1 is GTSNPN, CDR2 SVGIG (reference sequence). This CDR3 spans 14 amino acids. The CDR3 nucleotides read TGTGCCTGGACCCCGGGGCCCGGGGCTGGAAAACTGTTTTTT. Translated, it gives CAWTPGPGAGKLFF.

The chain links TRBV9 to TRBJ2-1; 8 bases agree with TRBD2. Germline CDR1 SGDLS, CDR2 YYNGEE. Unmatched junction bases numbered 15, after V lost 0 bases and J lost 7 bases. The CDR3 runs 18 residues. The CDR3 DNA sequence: TGTGCCAGCAGCGTAGCGTTGGGTACTAGCGGTGTTGGGAATGAGCAGTTCTTC. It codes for CASSVALGTSGVGNEQFF.

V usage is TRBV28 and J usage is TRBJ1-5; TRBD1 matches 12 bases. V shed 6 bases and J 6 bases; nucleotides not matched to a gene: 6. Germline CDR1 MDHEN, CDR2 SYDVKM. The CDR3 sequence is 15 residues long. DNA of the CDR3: TGTGCCAGCAGAATAGGGGACAGGGGGCCTCAGCCCCAGCATTTT. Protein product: CASRIGDRGPQPQHF.

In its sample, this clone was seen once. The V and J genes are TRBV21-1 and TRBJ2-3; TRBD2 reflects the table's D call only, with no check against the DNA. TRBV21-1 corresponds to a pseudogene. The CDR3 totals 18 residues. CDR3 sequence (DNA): TGTGCCAGCAGCAAAGACGGGGGGACCCCGGAAAGGACAGATACGCAGTATTTT. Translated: CASSKDGGTPERTDTQYF.

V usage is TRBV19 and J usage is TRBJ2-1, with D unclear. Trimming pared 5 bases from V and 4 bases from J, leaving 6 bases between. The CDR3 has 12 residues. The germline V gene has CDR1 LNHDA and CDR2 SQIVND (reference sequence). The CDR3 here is CASSAQYNEQFF. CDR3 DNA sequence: TGTGCCAGTAGTGCGCAGTACAATGAGCAGTTCTTC.

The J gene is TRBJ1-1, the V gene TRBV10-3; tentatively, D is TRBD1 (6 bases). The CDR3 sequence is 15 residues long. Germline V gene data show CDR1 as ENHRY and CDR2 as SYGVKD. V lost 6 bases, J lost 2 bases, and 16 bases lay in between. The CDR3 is CAIRNTGTVNTEAFF. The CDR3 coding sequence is TGTGCCATCAGAAATACAGGGACGGTTAACACTGAAGCTTTCTTT.

The CDR3: CSATEQGGTQYF. In nucleotides, the CDR3 is TGCAGCGCAACTGAACAGGGGGGGACCCAGTACTTC. The chain carries TRBV29-1 and TRBJ2-5; the match to TRBD1 covers 8 bases. In germline, CDR1 is SQVTM, CDR2 ANQGSEA. The CDR3 length is 12 residues. Unmatched junction bases numbered 8, after V lost 7 bases and J lost 7 bases.

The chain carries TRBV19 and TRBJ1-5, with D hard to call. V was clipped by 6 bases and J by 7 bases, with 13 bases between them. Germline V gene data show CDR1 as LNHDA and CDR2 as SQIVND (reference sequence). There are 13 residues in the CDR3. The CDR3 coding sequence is TGTGCCAGTAGCCCAAGGGTGGACCAGCCCCAGCATTTT. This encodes CASSPRVDQPQHF.

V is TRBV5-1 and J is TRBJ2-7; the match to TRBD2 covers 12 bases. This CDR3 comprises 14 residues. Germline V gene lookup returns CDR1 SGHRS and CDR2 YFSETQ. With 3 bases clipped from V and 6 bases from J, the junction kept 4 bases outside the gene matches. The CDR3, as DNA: TGCGCCAGCAGCTCTGGACTAGCGGGACTCGAGCAGTACTTC. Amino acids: CASSSGLAGLEQYF.

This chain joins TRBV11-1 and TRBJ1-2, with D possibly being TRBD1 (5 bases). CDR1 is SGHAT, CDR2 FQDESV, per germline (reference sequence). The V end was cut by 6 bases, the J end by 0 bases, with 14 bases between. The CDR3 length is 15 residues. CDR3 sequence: CASSSSGHTNYGYTF. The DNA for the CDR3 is TGTGCCAGCAGTTCCTCCGGACATACTAACTATGGCTACACCTTC.

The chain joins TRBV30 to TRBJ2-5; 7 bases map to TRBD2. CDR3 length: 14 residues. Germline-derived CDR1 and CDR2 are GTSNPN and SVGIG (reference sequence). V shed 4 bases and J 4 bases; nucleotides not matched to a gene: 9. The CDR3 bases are TGTGCCTGGACGCGCCTAATAGCGGGAGAGACCCAGTACTTC. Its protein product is CAWTRLIAGETQYF.

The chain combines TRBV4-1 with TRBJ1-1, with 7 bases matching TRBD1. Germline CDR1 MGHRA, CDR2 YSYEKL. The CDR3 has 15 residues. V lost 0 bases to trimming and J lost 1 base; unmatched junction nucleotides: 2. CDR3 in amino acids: CASSQEGTANTEAFF. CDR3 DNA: TGCGCCAGCAGCCAAGAGGGGACAGCGAACACTGAAGCTTTCTTT.

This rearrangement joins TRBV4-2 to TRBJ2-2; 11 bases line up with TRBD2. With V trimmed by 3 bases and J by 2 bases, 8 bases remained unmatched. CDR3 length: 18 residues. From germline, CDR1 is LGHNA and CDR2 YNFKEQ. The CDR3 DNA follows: TGTGCCAGCAGCCATCGAGGGGGACTAGCGGCCAACACCGGGGAGCTGTTTTTT. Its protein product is CASSHRGGLAANTGELFF.

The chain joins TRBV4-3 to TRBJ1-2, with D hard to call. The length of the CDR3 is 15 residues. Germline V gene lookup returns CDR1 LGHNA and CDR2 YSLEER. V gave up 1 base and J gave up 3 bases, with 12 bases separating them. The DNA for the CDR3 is TGCGCCAGCAGCCAAGGTCCCCGCACCGACTATGGCTACACCTTC. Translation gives CASSQGPRTDYGYTF.

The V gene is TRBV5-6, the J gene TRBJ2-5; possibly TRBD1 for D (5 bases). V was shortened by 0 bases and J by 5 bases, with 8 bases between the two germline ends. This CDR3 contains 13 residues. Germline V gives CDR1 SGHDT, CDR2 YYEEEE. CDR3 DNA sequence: TGTGCCAGCAGCTTGGGGGGCGAGGAGACCCAGTACTTC. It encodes CASSLGGEETQYF.

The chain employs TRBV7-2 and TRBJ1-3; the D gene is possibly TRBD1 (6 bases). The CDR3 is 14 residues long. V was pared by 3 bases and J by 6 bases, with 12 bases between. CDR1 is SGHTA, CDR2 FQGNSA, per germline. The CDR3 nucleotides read TGTGCCAGCAGCTTCTTGGGGGCTGAAAACACCATATATTTT. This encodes CASSFLGAENTIYF.

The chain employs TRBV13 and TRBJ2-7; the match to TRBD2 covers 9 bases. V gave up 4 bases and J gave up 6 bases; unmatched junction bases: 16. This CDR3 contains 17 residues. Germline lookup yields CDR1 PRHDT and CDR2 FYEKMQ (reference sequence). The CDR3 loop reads CASSSVVFSGSGREQYF. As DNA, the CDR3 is TGTGCCAGCAGCTCCGTTGTTTTTAGCGGGAGTGGGCGCGAGCAGTACTTC.

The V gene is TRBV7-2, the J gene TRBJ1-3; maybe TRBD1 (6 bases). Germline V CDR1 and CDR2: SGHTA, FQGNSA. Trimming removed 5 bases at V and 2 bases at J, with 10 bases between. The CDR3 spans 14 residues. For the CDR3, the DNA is TGTGCCAGCAGCGTTACAGGGACTGGAAACACCATATATTTT. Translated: CASSVTGTGNTIYF.

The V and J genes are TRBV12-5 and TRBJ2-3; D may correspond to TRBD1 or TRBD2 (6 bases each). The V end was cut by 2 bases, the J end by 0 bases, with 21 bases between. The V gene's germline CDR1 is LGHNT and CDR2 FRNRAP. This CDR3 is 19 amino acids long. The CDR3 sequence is CASGLQLPLGGISTDTQYF. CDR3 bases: TGTGCTAGTGGTTTGCAACTTCCTTTGGGGGGCATTAGCACAGATACGCAGTATTTT.

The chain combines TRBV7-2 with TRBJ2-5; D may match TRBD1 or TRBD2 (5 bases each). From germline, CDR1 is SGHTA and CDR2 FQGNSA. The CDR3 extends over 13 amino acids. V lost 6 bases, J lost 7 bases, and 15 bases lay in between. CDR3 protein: CASRPTGAGTQYF. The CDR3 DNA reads TGTGCCAGCAGACCTACAGGTGCGGGGACCCAGTACTTC.

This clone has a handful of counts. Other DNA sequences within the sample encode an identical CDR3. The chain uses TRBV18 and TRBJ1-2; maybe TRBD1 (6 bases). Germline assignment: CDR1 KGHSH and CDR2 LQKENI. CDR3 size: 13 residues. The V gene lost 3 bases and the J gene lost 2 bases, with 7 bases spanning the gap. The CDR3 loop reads CASSPDRNYGYTF. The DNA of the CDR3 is TGTGCCAGCTCACCGGACAGAAACTATGGCTACACCTTC.

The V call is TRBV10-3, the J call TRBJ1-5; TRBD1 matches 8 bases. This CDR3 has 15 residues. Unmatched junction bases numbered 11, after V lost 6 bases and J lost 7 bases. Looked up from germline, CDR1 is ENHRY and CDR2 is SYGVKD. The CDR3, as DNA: TGTGCCATCAGGGGAGACACAGGGGGTGACCAGCCCCAGCATTTT. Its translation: CAIRGDTGGDQPQHF.

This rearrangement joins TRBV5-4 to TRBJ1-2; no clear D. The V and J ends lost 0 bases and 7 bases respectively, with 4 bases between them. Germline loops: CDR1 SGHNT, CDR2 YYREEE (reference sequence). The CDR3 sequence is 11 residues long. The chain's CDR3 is CASSLGSGYTF. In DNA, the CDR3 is TGTGCCAGCAGCTTGGGGTCTGGCTACACCTTC.

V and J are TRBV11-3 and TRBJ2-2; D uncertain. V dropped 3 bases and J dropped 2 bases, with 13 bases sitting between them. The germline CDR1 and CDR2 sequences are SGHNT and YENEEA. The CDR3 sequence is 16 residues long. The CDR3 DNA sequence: TGTGCCAGCAGCTTTGGGCTTGCAGTTAACACCGGGGAGCTGTTTTTT. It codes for CASSFGLAVNTGELFF.

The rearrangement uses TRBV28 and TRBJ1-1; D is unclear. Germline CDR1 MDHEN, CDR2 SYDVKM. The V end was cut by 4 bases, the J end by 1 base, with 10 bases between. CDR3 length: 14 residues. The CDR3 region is CASSSPAGNTEAFF. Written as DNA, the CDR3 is TGTGCCAGCAGTTCCCCGGCGGGGAACACTGAAGCTTTCTTT.